What follows are 29 T cell receptor beta chains derived from one specimen sequenced in a study of blood T cell repertoires in COVID-19. Using immunoSEQ multiplex PCR, the repertoire was profiled, and TCRdb retains in-frame clones only, with some absent. The profile covers over 200,000 clones, with 88% appearing a single time and 2.7% taken by the ten largest. Sequencing input: peripheral blood. These TCRs come from a woman in her sixties with acute or convalescent COVID-19.

This chain joins TRBV7-3 and TRBJ1-6, with D maybe TRBD1 (5 bases). The germline V gene has CDR1 SGHTA and CDR2 FQGTGA. CDR3 length: 14 amino acids. Deletions cut 1 base from V and 9 bases from J, with 10 bases between. DNA for the CDR3: TGTGCCAGCAGCTTAAATCCAGGGTCTTCACCCCTCCACTTT. This sequence encodes CASSLNPGSSPLHF.

This clone was seen a single time. This rearrangement joins TRBV30 to TRBJ1-2; the match to TRBD1 covers 10 bases. The CDR3 has 15 residues. Trimming at V came to 3 bases and at J to 4 bases, leaving 8 bases not matched to a gene. Germline V gene sequence: CDR1 GTSNPN, CDR2 SVGIG (reference sequence). In DNA, the CDR3 is TGTGCCTGGAGAGTCTCGGGACAGGGGTCCTATGGCTACACCTTC. It codes for CAWRVSGQGSYGYTF.

This clone appeared once. The V call is TRBV6-5, the J call TRBJ2-2, with 9 bases aligning to TRBD2. Germline V gene data show CDR1 as MNHEY and CDR2 as SVGAGI. J lost 5 bases, V lost 4 bases, and 8 bases had no gene match. The length of the CDR3 is 16 residues. The CDR3 is CASSSRPLAGTGELFF. In DNA, the CDR3 is TGTGCCAGCAGTTCCCGGCCCCTAGCGGGGACCGGGGAGCTGTTTTTT.

This clone was detected once. V usage is TRBV5-6 and J usage is TRBJ2-1; 8 bases align to TRBD2. J was trimmed by 4 bases and V by 0 bases; bases with no gene match: 9. Germline CDR1 and CDR2: SGHDT and YYEEEE. The CDR3 loop spans 17 amino acids. The CDR3 loop is CASSLGPPGTRYNEQFF. As DNA, the CDR3 is TGTGCCAGCAGCTTGGGGCCACCCGGGACTAGATACAATGAGCAGTTCTTC.

The chain couples TRBV13 to TRBJ2-3; 8 bases align to TRBD2. Germline CDR1 PRHDT, CDR2 FYEKMQ (reference sequence). The ends lost 4 bases at V and 6 bases at J; junction bases unmatched: 12. This CDR3 spans 16 amino acids. The CDR3 loop reads CASSSMWRGEWDTQYF. As DNA, the CDR3 is TGTGCCAGCAGCTCCATGTGGCGGGGGGAATGGGATACGCAGTATTTT.

This chain links TRBV18 with TRBJ1-1; 11 nucleotides agree with TRBD1. CDR3 size: 16 residues. V shed 3 bases and J 4 bases; nucleotides not matched to a gene: 7. The V gene's germline CDR1 is KGHSH and CDR2 LQKENI. Here the CDR3 reads CASSPAEGTGGTEAFF. The CDR3 nucleotides read TGTGCCAGCTCACCCGCAGAGGGGACAGGGGGCACTGAAGCTTTCTTT.

DNA for the CDR3: TGCGCCAGCAGCCAAGTCCAGCGGGGGACAGATACGCAGTATTTT. Translated, it gives CASSQVQRGTDTQYF. This rearrangement joins TRBV4-1 to TRBJ2-3, with TRBD2 matching 8 bases. The CDR3 is 15 amino acids. V lost 1 base and J lost 3; bases outside the gene matches: 3. From germline, CDR1 is MGHRA and CDR2 YSYEKL.

Here the CDR3 DNA reads TGTGCCAGCAGCTCCGACAGGGGTGGTTCACCCCTCCACTTT. Amino acid sequence: CASSSDRGGSPLHF. The chain uses TRBV2 and TRBJ1-6; TRBD1 aligns across 8 bases. CDR1 is SNHLY, CDR2 FYNNEI, per germline. Unmatched junction bases numbered 7, after V lost 6 bases and J lost 9 bases. The CDR3 has 14 residues.

The V gene is TRBV28, the J gene TRBJ2-3, with 13 nucleotides matching TRBD2. This CDR3 has 17 amino acids. The V segment lost 6 bases and the J segment 8 bases; nucleotides outside the gene matches: 14. Germline CDR1 MDHEN, CDR2 SYDVKM. CDR3 loop: CASRNGLAGANGVTQYF. In nucleotides, the CDR3 is TGTGCCAGCAGGAATGGACTAGCGGGAGCCAACGGAGTTACGCAGTATTTT.

The CDR3 is CASSRSSVNTGELFF. The CDR3 DNA follows: TGTGCCAGCAGCCGGAGTAGCGTAAACACCGGGGAGCTGTTTTTT. V gene TRBV11-2 combines with J gene TRBJ2-2; TRBD2 is a possible D gene (5 bases). V lost 5 bases and J 2 bases, leaving 12 bases between the germline ends. This CDR3 contains 15 residues. Germline V gene data show CDR1 as SGHAT and CDR2 as FQNNGV.

V and J are TRBV4-2 and TRBJ1-2; D unclear. Trimming pared 1 base from V and 0 bases from J, leaving 9 bases between. Germline V lookup: CDR1 LGHNA, CDR2 YNFKEQ. The CDR3 totals 15 residues. The CDR3 spells CASSQVGVTNYGYTF. CDR3 bases: TGTGCCAGCAGCCAAGTCGGGGTTACTAACTATGGCTACACCTTC.

V and J are TRBV7-2 and TRBJ2-2, with D hard to call. Germline V gene lookup returns CDR1 SGHTA and CDR2 FQGNSA. This CDR3 has 13 residues. The V and J ends lost 1 base and 7 bases respectively, with 7 bases between them. The CDR3 DNA reads as TGTGCCAGCAGCTTAGGGGCCATCGGGGAGCTGTTTTTT. Protein product: CASSLGAIGELFF.

The chain combines TRBV15 with TRBJ1-3, with 8 nucleotides matching TRBD1. The CDR3 has 15 residues. Germline V gives CDR1 LNHNV, CDR2 YYDKDF (reference sequence). The V gene end was trimmed by 7 bases and the J gene end by 2 bases; junction bases not matched to a gene: 7. The CDR3 bases are TGTGCCACCACCATCTCAGGGGGCACTGGAAACACCATATATTTT. This encodes CATTISGGTGNTIYF.

The chain links TRBV19 to TRBJ1-3; D is undetermined. Trimming removed 7 bases at V and 0 bases at J, with 16 bases between. Germline lookup yields CDR1 LNHDA and CDR2 SQIVND (reference sequence). The CDR3 sequence is 16 residues long. This CDR3 is CASTTMALSSGNTIYF. The DNA for the CDR3 is TGTGCCAGTACTACTATGGCCTTGAGCTCTGGAAACACCATATATTTT.

This rearrangement joins TRBV7-9 to TRBJ2-5; 9 bases agree with TRBD2. CDR1 SEHNR and CDR2 FQNEAQ come from the germline V gene (reference sequence). Trimming removed 5 bases from V and 5 bases from J; junction bases left unmatched: 9. The CDR3 is 15 residues long. This chain's CDR3 is CASSLWTSARETQYF. Written as DNA, the CDR3 is TGTGCCAGCAGCCTCTGGACTAGCGCTCGGGAGACCCAGTACTTC.

V is TRBV7-9 and J is TRBJ1-3; D ambiguous. Trimming took off 2 bases at V and 2 bases at J, with 10 bases between the two ends. The germline V gene encodes CDR1 SEHNR and CDR2 FQNEAQ (reference sequence). This CDR3 region has 15 residues. CDR3: CASSLIPLAGNTIYF. The CDR3 DNA reads TGTGCCAGCAGCTTAATCCCCTTAGCTGGAAACACCATATATTTT.

This rearrangement joins TRBV28 to TRBJ2-4, with TRBD2 identical over 7 bases. The J segment lost 4 bases and the V segment lost 5 bases, leaving 8 bases of the junction unmatched. CDR1 is MDHEN and CDR2 is SYDVKM in the germline V gene. This CDR3 is built from 15 residues. The CDR3 region is CASSPAGGGKNIQYF. DNA for the CDR3: TGTGCCAGCAGTCCGGCTGGGGGGGGGAAAAACATTCAGTACTTC. Drawing the rest from reference TRBV28 and TRBJ2-4, the complete variable domain is DVKVTQSSRYLVKRTGEKVFLECVQDMDHENMFWYRQDPGLGLRLIYFSYDVKMKEKGDIPEGYSVSREKKERFSLILESASTNQTSMYLCASSPAGGGKNIQYFGAGTRLSVL.

This sequence joins TRBV5-1 and TRBJ1-1; D might be TRBD1 (6 bases). V dropped 5 bases and J dropped 1 base, with 15 bases sitting between them. This CDR3 contains 15 residues. Per germline, CDR1 SGHRS and CDR2 YFSETQ. This chain's CDR3 is CASSATTGANTEAFF. DNA of the CDR3: TGCGCCAGCAGTGCAACGACAGGAGCGAACACTGAAGCTTTCTTT.

This chain links TRBV27 with TRBJ2-5; a weak D match, TRBD1 (5 bases). Germline lookup yields CDR1 MNHEY and CDR2 SMNVEV (reference sequence). The V end was cut by 1 base, the J end by 2 bases, with 8 bases between. The CDR3 runs 14 residues. The CDR3 region is CASSLWGVQETQYF. For the CDR3, the DNA is TGTGCCAGCAGTTTATGGGGCGTACAAGAGACCCAGTACTTC.

V and J are TRBV27 and TRBJ1-2; 7 bases are a match to TRBD1. Trimming at V came to 6 bases and at J to 4 bases, leaving 8 bases not matched to a gene. The CDR3 totals 14 residues. Germline V CDR1 and CDR2: MNHEY, SMNVEV (reference sequence). CDR3 in amino acids: CASRPRGSVYGYTF. CDR3 nucleotides: TGTGCCAGCAGACCCAGGGGGTCGGTCTATGGCTACACCTTC.

The rearrangement uses TRBV6-6 and TRBJ2-7; possible D gene TRBD2, 6 bases. CDR3 size: 15 residues. Germline CDR1 and CDR2: MNHNY and SVGAGI (reference sequence). Deletions cut 7 bases from V and 2 bases from J, with 18 bases between. Here the CDR3 reads CASTVRDLTTYEQYF. The CDR3 nucleotides are TGTGCCAGCACCGTCCGGGACTTAACGACCTACGAGCAGTACTTC.

The J gene is TRBJ1-2, the V gene TRBV6-1; D unclear. CDR3 length equals 16 residues. Germline CDR1 is MNHNS and CDR2 is SASEGT. Between the trimmed V and J ends, which lost 2 bases and 0 bases, there was a span of 13 bases. CDR3 in amino acids: CASSEIDFPANYGYTF. The CDR3 coding sequence is TGTGCCAGCAGTGAAATAGACTTTCCAGCTAACTATGGCTACACCTTC.

The chain recombines TRBV14 with TRBJ2-5; 16 positions match TRBD2. From germline, CDR1 is SGHDN and CDR2 FVKESK. V shed 4 bases and J 2 bases; nucleotides not matched to a gene: 10. The CDR3 length is 19 residues. The CDR3 reads CASSRRGLAGGPRQETQYF. Here the CDR3 DNA reads TGTGCCAGCAGCCGCCGGGGACTAGCGGGAGGGCCGCGTCAAGAGACCCAGTACTTC. Looking up the rest from reference TRBV14 and TRBJ2-5 gives the full variable domain: EAGVTQFPSHSVIEKGQTVTLRCDPISGHDNLYWYRRVMGKEIKFLLHFVKESKQDESGMPNNRFLAERTGGTYSTLKVQPAELEDSGVYFCASSRRGLAGGPRQETQYFGPGTRLLVL.

The chain's CDR3 is CASSLQGCRYEQYF. In DNA form, the CDR3 reads TGCGCCAGCAGCTTACAGGGGTGTCGATACGAGCAGTACTTC. The chain employs TRBV23-1 and TRBJ2-7, with 7 positions matching TRBD1. TRBV23-1 is treated as an ORF (open reading frame) with a function not yet certain. Losses at the gene ends were 6 bases for V and 4 bases for J; bases not matched to a gene: 9. This CDR3 has 14 amino acids.

This chain joins TRBV27 and TRBJ1-6; possibly TRBD1 for D (5 bases). V was trimmed by 1 base and J by 0 bases, leaving 10 bases between them. The CDR3 has 17 amino acids. CDR1 and CDR2 from the germline V gene are MNHEY and SMNVEV (reference sequence). For the CDR3, the DNA is TGTGCCAGCAGTTTATTATACAGGAGCTCCTATAATTCACCCCTCCACTTT. The encoded protein is CASSLLYRSSYNSPLHF.

This clone has a handful of counts. The CDR3 nucleotides are TGTGCCAGCAGTCCAGCGGGAGTCAGCTCCTACGAGCAGTACTTC. This codes for CASSPAGVSSYEQYF. The chain recombines TRBV28 with TRBJ2-7; TRBD2 matches at 8 bases. The J segment lost 0 bases and the V segment lost 5 bases, leaving 6 bases of the junction unmatched. This CDR3 comprises 15 residues. CDR1 is MDHEN and CDR2 is SYDVKM in the germline V gene. Together with reference TRBV28 and TRBJ2-7, the CDR3 gives the full variable domain: DVKVTQSSRYLVKRTGEKVFLECVQDMDHENMFWYRQDPGLGLRLIYFSYDVKMKEKGDIPEGYSVSREKKERFSLILESASTNQTSMYLCASSPAGVSSYEQYFGPGTRLTVT.

The CDR3 nucleotides read TGTGCCAGCAGCCTGGGGAACAGGGGTCGAGAGACCCAGTACTTC. It translates to CASSLGNRGRETQYF. This sequence joins TRBV3-1 (or the pseudogene TRBV3-2) and TRBJ2-5; 7 bases match TRBD1. Trimming cost V 4 bases and J 4 bases; bases outside gene matches: 9. CDR1 and CDR2 (germline): LGHDT, YNNKEL (reference sequence). This CDR3 has 15 amino acids.

This sequence joins TRBV10-3 and TRBJ1-1, with TRBD1 as a possible D gene (6 bases). Looked up from germline, CDR1 is ENHRY and CDR2 is SYGVKD. This CDR3 region has 15 residues. The V gene lost 6 bases and the J gene lost 1 base, with 15 bases spanning the gap. The CDR3 DNA sequence: TGTGCCATCAGGGGGGCGGAGGTCGCGAACACTGAAGCTTTCTTT. Its translation is CAIRGAEVANTEAFF.

The rearrangement joins TRBV10-3 to TRBJ1-5; weak D call: TRBD1 (6 bases). This CDR3 region has 15 residues. Germline lookup yields CDR1 ENHRY and CDR2 SYGVKD. Trimming took off 6 bases at V and 0 bases at J, with 12 bases between the two ends. The CDR3 nucleotides are TGTGCCATCAGACCCGGACAGAATAGCAATCAGCCCCAGCATTTT. This translates into CAIRPGQNSNQPQHF.